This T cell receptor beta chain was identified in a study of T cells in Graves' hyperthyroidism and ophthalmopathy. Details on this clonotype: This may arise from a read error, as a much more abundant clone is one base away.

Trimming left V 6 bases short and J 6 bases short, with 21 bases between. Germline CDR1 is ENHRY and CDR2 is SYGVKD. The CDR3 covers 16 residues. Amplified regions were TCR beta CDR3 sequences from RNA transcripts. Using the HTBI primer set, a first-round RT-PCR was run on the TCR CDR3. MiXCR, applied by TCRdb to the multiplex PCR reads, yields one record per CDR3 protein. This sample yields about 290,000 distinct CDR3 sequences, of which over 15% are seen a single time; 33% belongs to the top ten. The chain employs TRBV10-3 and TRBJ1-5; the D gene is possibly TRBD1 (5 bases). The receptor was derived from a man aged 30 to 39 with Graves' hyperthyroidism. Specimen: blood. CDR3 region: CAISPEGEGRGQPQHF. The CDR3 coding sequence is TGTGCCATCAGCCCCGAGGGAGAGGGACGAGGTCAGCCCCAGCATTTT.